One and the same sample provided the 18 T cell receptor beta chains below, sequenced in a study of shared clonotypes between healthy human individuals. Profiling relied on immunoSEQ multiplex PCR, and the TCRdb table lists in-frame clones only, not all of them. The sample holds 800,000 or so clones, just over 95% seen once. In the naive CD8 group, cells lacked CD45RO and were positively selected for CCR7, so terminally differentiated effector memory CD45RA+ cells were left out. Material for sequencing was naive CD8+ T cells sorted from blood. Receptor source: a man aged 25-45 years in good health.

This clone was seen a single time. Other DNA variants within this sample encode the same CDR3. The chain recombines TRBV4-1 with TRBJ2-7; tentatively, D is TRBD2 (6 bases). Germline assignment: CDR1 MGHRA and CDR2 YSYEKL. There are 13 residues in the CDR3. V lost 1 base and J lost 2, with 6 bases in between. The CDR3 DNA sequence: TGCGCCAGCAGCCAAGGGGAGGCCTACGAGCAGTACTTC. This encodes CASSQGEAYEQYF.

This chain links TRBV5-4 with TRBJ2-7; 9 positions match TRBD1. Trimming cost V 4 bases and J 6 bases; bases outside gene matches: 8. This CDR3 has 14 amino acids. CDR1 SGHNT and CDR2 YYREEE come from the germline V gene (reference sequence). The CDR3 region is CASSEGTGLLEQYF. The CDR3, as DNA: TGTGCCAGCAGCGAGGGGACAGGGCTGCTCGAGCAGTACTTC. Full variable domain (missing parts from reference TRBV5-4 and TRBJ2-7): ETGVTQSPTHLIKTRGQQVTLRCSSQSGHNTVSWYQQALGQGPQFIFQYYREEENGRGNFPPRFSGLQFPNYSSELNVNALELDDSALYLCASSEGTGLLEQYFGPGTRLTVT.

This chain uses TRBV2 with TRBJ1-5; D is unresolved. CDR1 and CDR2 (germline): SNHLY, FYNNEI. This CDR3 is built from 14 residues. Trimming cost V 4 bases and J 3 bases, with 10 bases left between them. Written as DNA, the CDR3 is TGTGCCAGCAGTGTAGAGGGTTCCAATCAGCCCCAGCATTTT. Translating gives CASSVEGSNQPQHF.

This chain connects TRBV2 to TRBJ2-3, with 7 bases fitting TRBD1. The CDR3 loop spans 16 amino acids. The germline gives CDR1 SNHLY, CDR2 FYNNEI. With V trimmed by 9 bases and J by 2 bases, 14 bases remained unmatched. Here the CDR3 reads CASSTQGVGDTDTQYF. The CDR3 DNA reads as TGTGCCAGTTCGACCCAGGGGGTTGGGGACACAGATACGCAGTATTTT.

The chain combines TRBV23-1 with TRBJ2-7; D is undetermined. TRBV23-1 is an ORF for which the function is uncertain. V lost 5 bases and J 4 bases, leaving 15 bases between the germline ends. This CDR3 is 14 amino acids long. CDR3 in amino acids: CASSWEFHPYEQYF. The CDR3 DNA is TGCGCCAGCAGTTGGGAATTTCATCCGTACGAGCAGTACTTC.

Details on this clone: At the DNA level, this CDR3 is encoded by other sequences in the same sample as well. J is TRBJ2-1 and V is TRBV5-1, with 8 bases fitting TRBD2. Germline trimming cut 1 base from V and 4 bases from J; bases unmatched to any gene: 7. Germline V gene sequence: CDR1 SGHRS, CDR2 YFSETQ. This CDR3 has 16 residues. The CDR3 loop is CASSLTGTSSYNEQFF. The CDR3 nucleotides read TGCGCCAGCAGCTTGACCGGGACTAGTTCTTACAATGAGCAGTTCTTC.

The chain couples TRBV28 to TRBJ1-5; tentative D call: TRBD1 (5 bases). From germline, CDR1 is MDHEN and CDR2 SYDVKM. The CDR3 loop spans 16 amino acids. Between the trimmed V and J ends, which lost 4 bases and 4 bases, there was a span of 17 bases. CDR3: CASSSNLDNRNQPQHF. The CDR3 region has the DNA TGTGCCAGCAGTTCCAACTTGGACAACCGGAATCAGCCCCAGCATTTT. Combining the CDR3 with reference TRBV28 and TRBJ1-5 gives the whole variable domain DVKVTQSSRYLVKRTGEKVFLECVQDMDHENMFWYRQDPGLGLRLIYFSYDVKMKEKGDIPEGYSVSREKKERFSLILESASTNQTSMYLCASSSNLDNRNQPQHFGDGTRLSIL.

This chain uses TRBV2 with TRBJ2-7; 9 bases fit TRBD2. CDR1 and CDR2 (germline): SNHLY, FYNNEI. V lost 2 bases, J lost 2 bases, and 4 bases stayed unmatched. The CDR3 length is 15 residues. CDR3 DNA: TGTGCCAGCAGTGAAAGTAGCGGGAGCACCTACGAGCAGTACTTC. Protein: CASSESSGSTYEQYF.

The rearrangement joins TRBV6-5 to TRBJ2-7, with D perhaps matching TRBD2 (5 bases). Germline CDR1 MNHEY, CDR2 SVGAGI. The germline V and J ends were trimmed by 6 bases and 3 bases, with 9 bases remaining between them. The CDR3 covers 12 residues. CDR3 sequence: CASRSRGYEQYF. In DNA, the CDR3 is TGTGCCAGCAGGAGCCGGGGCTACGAGCAGTACTTC.

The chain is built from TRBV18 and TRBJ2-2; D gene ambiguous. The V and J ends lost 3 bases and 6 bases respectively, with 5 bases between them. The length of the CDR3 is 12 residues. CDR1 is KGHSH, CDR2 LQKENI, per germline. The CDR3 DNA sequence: TGTGCCAGCTCACCTCAGCCCGGGGAGCTGTTTTTT. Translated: CASSPQPGELFF. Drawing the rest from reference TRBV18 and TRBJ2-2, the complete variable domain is NAGVMQNPRHLVRRRGQEARLRCSPMKGHSHVYWYRQLPEEGLKFMVYLQKENIIDESGMPKERFSAEFPKEGPSILRIQQVVRGDSAAYFCASSPQPGELFFGEGSRLTVL.

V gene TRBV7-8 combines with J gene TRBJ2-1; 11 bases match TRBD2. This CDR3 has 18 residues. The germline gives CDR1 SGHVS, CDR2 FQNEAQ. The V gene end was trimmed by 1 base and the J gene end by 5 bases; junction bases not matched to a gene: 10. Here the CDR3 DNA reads TGTGCCAGCAGCTTAGACAGACTAGCGGGAAATGTCAACAATGAGCAGTTCTTC. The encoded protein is CASSLDRLAGNVNNEQFF.

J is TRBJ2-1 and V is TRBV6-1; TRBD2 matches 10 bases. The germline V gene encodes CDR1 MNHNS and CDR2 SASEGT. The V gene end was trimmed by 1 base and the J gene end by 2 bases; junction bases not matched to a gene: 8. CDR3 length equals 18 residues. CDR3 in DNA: TGTGCCAGCAGTGAAGGGTCGAAAAGCGGGAGGGCCTACAATGAGCAGTTCTTC. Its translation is CASSEGSKSGRAYNEQFF.

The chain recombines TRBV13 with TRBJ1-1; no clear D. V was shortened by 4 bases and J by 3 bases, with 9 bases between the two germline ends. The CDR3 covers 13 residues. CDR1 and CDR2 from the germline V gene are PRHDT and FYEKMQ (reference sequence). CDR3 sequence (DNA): TGTGCCAGCAGCTCACAACCCGACACTGAAGCTTTCTTT. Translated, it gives CASSSQPDTEAFF.

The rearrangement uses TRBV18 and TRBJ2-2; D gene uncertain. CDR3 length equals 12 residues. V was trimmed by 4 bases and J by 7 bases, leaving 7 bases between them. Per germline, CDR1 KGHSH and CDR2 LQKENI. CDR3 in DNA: TGTGCCAGCTCACTCTCTGGCGGGGAGCTGTTTTTT. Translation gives CASSLSGGELFF.

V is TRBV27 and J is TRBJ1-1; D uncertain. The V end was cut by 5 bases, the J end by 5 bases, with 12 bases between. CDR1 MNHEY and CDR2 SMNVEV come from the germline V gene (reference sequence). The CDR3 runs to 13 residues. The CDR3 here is CASSPNSKTEAFF. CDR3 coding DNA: TGTGCCAGCAGTCCCAACAGTAAAACTGAAGCTTTCTTT.

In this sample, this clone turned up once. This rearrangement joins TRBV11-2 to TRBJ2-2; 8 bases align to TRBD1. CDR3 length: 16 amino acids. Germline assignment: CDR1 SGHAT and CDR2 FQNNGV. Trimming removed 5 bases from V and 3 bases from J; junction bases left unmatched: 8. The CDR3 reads CASSLGRGPHTGELFF. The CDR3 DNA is TGTGCCAGCAGCCTTGGCAGGGGGCCGCACACCGGGGAGCTGTTTTTT.

The CDR3 loop is CASSLGTSALYGYTF. Written as DNA, the CDR3 is TGTGCCAGCAGCTTAGGCACGTCTGCCCTCTATGGCTACACCTTC. The genes are TRBV7-8 and TRBJ1-2; the D is unclear. The germline gives CDR1 SGHVS, CDR2 FQNEAQ. This CDR3 has 15 residues. The V gene lost 1 base and the J gene lost 4 bases, with 13 bases spanning the gap. Variable domain in full (rest from reference TRBV7-8 and TRBJ1-2): GAGVSQSPRYKVAKRGQDVALRCDPISGHVSLFWYQQALGQGPEFLTYFQNEAQLDKSGLPSDRFFAERPEGSVSTLKIQRTQQEDSAVYLCASSLGTSALYGYTFGSGTRLTVV.

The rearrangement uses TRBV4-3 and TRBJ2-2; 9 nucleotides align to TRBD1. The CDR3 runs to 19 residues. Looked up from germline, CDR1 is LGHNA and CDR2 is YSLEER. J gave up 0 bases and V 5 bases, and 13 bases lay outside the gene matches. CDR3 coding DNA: TGCGCCAGCAGCGAACCCAAAGGACAGGGGCCTACGAACACCGGGGAGCTGTTTTTT. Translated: CASSEPKGQGPTNTGELFF.